Ten or more counts support the clone carrying this TCR beta chain. Antigen specificity is unknown. V was shortened by 2 bases and J by 7 bases, with 11 bases between the two germline ends. Looked up from germline, CDR1 is MDHEN and CDR2 is SYDVKM. This CDR3 has 13 amino acids. The data derive from a study of T-cell reconstitution after alpha-beta-depleted transplantation in children. Study-wide points: Surviving recipient T cells and thymic progenitors accounted for the high day-60 TCRbeta diversity observed in some patients. The origin of alpha-beta T cells about two months after transplant was reportedly several hundred expanded graft clones. A year post-transplant, T-cell counts and diversity derived mostly from newly produced T cells.

Preparing the TCRbeta library involved the use of unique molecular identifiers. From the PCR reads, TCRdb called clonotypes with MiXCR, one entry per CDR3 protein. The table has tens of thousands of distinct CDR3 sequences, more than 5% seen once. The V and J genes are TRBV28 and TRBJ1-2; tentative D call: TRBD1 (6 bases). This clonotype was sampled from a female patient under 10 years old who had a stem cell transplant for aplastic anemia, so the T cells may come from the graft donor. Sequenced here: PBMCs, mostly from graft donor cells, sampled 60 days after TCRalphabeta/CD19-depleted stem cell transplant. CDR3 region: CASSLQGFSGYTF. The CDR3 DNA sequence: TGTGCCAGCAGTTTACAGGGGTTCAGTGGCTACACCTTC.